The 8 T cell receptor beta chains listed next were all sequenced from one sample in a study of CD8 T cells in ankylosing spondylitis. TCRdb reprocessed the 5' RACE reads via MiXCR and lists one record per CDR3 protein. Altogether approximately 100,000 distinct CDR3 sequences are present, more than 20% being singletons, with the ten largest covering around 12%. The sequencing input was synovial fluid, either unsorted or a sorted T cell fraction (not recorded which). Receptor source: a male donor with ankylosing spondylitis.

This rearrangement joins TRBV20-1 to TRBJ2-1, with 14 nucleotides matching TRBD2. There are 15 residues in the CDR3. The V gene end was trimmed by 6 bases and the J gene end by 8 bases; junction bases not matched to a gene: 9. In germline, CDR1 is DFQATT, CDR2 SNEGSKA (reference sequence). The DNA for the CDR3 is TGCAGTGCACCCGGGACTAGCGGGAGTATCTATGAGCAGTTCTTC. This sequence encodes CSAPGTSGSIYEQFF.

This clonotype showed up just once. This sequence joins TRBV20-1 and TRBJ2-3; the D gene is possibly TRBD2 (6 bases). In germline, CDR1 is DFQATT, CDR2 SNEGSKA (reference sequence). The CDR3 is 14 amino acids. V gave up 1 base and J gave up 0 bases, with 8 bases separating them. The CDR3 spells CSARGGGSTDTQYF. The DNA of the CDR3 is TGCAGTGCTAGAGGTGGAGGGAGCACAGATACGCAGTATTTT.

This clonotype showed up just a few times. DNA of the CDR3: TGTGCCAGCAGTTATACCCGACTAGCGGGAGTATCAAATGAGCAGTTCTTC. This sequence encodes CASSYTRLAGVSNEQFF. V usage is TRBV2 and J usage is TRBJ2-1; 12 bases line up with TRBD2. The CDR3 is 17 amino acids. Per germline, CDR1 SNHLY and CDR2 FYNNEI. V trimming: 5 bases; J trimming: 7 bases; junction bases outside the gene matches: 12.

This clonotype came up a few times. The J gene is TRBJ1-3, the V gene TRBV4-2, with a possible D match to TRBD1 (5 bases). There are 14 residues in the CDR3. Germline-derived CDR1 and CDR2 are LGHNA and YNFKEQ. Trimming pared 0 bases from V and 11 bases from J, leaving 14 bases between. CDR3 protein: CASSQDRAGNSIYF. The CDR3 DNA follows: TGTGCCAGCAGCCAAGATCGGGCAGGGAACTCCATATATTTT.

The V gene is TRBV4-2, the J gene TRBJ2-3; D possibly corresponds to TRBD2 (6 bases). Germline CDR1 is LGHNA and CDR2 is YNFKEQ. The CDR3 sequence is 15 residues long. The V and J ends lost 0 bases and 0 bases respectively, with 7 bases between them. CDR3 loop: CASSQERGSTDTQYF. The CDR3 nucleotides read TGTGCCAGCAGCCAAGAGCGGGGAAGCACAGATACGCAGTATTTT.

This clonotype was picked up a small number of times. The rearrangement links TRBV9 to TRBJ2-1; D is undetermined. The CDR3 is 18 residues long. V lost 1 base to trimming and J lost 3 bases, with 20 bases between them. Germline V gene data show CDR1 as SGDLS and CDR2 as YYNGEE. In DNA, the CDR3 is TGTGCCAGCAGCGTACATGCGGCCATAGGTGGGAACTACAATGAGCAGTTCTTC. The encoded protein is CASSVHAAIGGNYNEQFF.

This clonotype was found many times. V gene TRBV5-1 combines with J gene TRBJ1-2, with a weak D call TRBD1 (5 bases). There are 14 residues in the CDR3. The V gene lost 2 bases and the J gene lost 4 bases, with 12 bases spanning the gap. Germline V gene lookup returns CDR1 SGHRS and CDR2 YFSETQ. The CDR3 is CASSLTGLVYGYTF. The CDR3 DNA sequence: TGCGCCAGCAGCTTAACGGGACTAGTCTATGGCTACACCTTC.

This clonotype was seen more than once but under ten times. CDR3 residues: CASSQGPAAKYQETQYF. The CDR3 DNA reads as TGTGCCAGCAGCCAAGGCCCAGCAGCGAAGTACCAAGAGACCCAGTACTTC. The chain recombines TRBV3-1 with TRBJ2-5, with no clear D. CDR1 is LGHDT and CDR2 is YNNKEL in the germline V gene (reference sequence). V lost 1 base and J lost 0, with 15 bases in between. The CDR3 is 17 amino acids.